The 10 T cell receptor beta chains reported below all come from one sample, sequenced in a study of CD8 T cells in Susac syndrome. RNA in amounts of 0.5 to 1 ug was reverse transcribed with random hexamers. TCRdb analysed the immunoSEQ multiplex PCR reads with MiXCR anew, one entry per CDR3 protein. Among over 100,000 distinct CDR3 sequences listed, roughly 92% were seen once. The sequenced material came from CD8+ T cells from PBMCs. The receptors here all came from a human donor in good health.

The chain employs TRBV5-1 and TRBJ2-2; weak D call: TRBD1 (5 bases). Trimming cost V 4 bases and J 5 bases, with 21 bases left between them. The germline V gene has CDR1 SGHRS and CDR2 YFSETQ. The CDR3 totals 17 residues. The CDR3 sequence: CASSPEIQGAGTGELFF. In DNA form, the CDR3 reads TGCGCCAGCAGCCCGGAGATTCAGGGCGCTGGAACCGGGGAGCTGTTTTTT.

As DNA, the CDR3 is TGTGCCAGCAGCTCCCAGACAGGGGGATTTGAGCAGTTCTTC. Encoded protein: CASSSQTGGFEQFF. This chain joins TRBV7-2 and TRBJ2-1; 9 nucleotides agree with TRBD1. CDR1 SGHTA and CDR2 FQGNSA come from the germline V gene. The CDR3 runs to 14 residues. J lost 9 bases, V lost 4 bases, and 7 bases had no gene match.

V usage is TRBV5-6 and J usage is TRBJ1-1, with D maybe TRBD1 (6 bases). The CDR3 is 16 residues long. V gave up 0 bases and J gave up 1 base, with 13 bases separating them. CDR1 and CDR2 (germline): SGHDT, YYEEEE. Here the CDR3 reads CASSLGGHLRNTEAFF. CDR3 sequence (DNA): TGTGCCAGCAGCTTGGGGGGACACCTACGGAACACTGAAGCTTTCTTT.

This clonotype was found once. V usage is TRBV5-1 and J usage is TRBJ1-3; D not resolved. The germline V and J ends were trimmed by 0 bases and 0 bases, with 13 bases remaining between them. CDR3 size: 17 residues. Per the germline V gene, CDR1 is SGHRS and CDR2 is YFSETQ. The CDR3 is CASSLGRARLSGNTIYF. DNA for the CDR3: TGCGCCAGCAGCTTGGGGCGGGCCAGGCTCTCTGGAAACACCATATATTTT.

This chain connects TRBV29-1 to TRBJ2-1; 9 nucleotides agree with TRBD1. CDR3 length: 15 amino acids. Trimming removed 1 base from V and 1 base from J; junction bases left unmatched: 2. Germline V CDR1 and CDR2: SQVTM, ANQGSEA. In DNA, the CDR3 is TGCAGCGTTGAAGGGACAGGGGAGTCCTACAATGAGCAGTTCTTC. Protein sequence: CSVEGTGESYNEQFF.

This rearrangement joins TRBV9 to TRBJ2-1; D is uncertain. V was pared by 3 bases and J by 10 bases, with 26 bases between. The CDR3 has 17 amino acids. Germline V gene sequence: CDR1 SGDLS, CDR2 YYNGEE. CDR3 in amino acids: CASSAAIRLGPGFEQFF. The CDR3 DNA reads TGTGCCAGCAGCGCCGCCATACGACTCGGGCCTGGCTTCGAGCAGTTCTTC.

The CDR3 is CASTYTGGPQDDNEQFF. The CDR3 coding sequence is TGTGCCAGTACTTATACAGGGGGCCCACAGGACGACAATGAGCAGTTCTTC. The chain joins TRBV19 to TRBJ2-1; 9 bases are shared with TRBD1. J lost 5 bases, V lost 7 bases, and 15 bases had no gene match. The CDR3 covers 17 residues. The germline V gene encodes CDR1 LNHDA and CDR2 SQIVND (reference sequence).

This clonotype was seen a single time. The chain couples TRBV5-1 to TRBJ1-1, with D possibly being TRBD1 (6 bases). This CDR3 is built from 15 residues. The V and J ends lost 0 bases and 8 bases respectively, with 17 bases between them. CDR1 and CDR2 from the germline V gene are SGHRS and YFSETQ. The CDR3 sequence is CASSLVPGASSEAFF. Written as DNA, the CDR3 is TGCGCCAGCAGCTTGGTGCCAGGGGCCTCCTCCGAAGCTTTCTTT.

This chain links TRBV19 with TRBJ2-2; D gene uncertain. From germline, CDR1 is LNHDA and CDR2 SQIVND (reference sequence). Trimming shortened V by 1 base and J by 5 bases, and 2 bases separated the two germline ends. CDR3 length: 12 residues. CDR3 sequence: CASSIGTGELFF. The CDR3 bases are TGTGCCAGTAGTATAGGGACCGGGGAGCTGTTTTTT.

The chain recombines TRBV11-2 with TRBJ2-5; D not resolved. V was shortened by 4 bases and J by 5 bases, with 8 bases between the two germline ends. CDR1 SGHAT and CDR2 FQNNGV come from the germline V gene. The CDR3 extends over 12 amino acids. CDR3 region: CASSWVEETQYF. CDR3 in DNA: TGTGCCAGCAGCTGGGTTGAGGAGACCCAGTACTTC.